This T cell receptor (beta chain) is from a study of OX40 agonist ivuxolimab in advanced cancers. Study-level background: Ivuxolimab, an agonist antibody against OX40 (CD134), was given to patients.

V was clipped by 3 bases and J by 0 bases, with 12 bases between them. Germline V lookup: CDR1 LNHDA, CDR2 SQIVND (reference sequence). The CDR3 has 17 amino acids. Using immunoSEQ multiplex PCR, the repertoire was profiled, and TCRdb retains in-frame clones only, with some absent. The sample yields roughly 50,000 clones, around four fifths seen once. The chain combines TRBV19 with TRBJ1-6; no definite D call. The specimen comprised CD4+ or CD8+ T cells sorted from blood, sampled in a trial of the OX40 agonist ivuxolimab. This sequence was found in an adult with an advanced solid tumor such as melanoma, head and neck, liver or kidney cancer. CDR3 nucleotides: TGTGCCAGTAGTATGGCCCCCGGGAGCTCCTATAATTCACCCCTCCACTTT. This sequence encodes CASSMAPGSSYNSPLHF.